Listed here are 21 T cell receptor beta chains from one sample, sequenced in a study of blood T cells in healthy people across ages. For the second PCR, which ran for roughly 7 to 11 cycles, a sample-barcoded 5' primer and a J-beta primer mix were used. TCRdb re-called the 5' RACE reads through MiXCR, storing one row per CDR3 protein. This sample has under 2 million distinct CDR3 sequences, with about 32% found just once. Specimen: blood. These receptors all stem from a woman aged 30 to 39 in good health.

This clonotype was found a few times. This chain connects TRBV15 to TRBJ2-5, with TRBD1 matching 12 bases. This CDR3 spans 18 amino acids. V lost 8 bases and J lost 6; bases outside the gene matches: 19. Germline V gives CDR1 LNHNV, CDR2 YYDKDF (reference sequence). The CDR3 DNA reads TGTGCCACCGATAAAAGTTCCGCGGGGACAGGGGGCGACCAGACCCAGTACTTC. As protein: CATDKSSAGTGGDQTQYF. Variable domain in full (rest from reference TRBV15 and TRBJ2-5): DAMVIQNPRYQVTQFGKPVTLSCSQTLNHNVMYWYQQKSSQAPKLLFHYYDKDFNNEADTPDNFQSRRPNTSFCFLDIRSPGLGDTAMYLCATDKSSAGTGGDQTQYFGPGTRLLVL.

This chain links TRBV7-2 with TRBJ1-2; D is perhaps TRBD1 (5 bases). The ends were cut back, 1 base at V and 8 bases at J, with 11 bases in the middle. Germline V gene data show CDR1 as SGHTA and CDR2 as FQGNSA. This CDR3 is built from 13 residues. DNA of the CDR3: TGTGCCAGCAGCTTAGGGGGGTTGGAGGGCTACACCTTC. It translates to CASSLGGLEGYTF.

This clonotype was picked up a small number of times. The rearrangement joins TRBV6-1 to TRBJ2-4; D not certain. The J call may be faulty, since TRBJ2-7 better matches the DNA end. The V gene's germline CDR1 is MNHNS and CDR2 SASEGT. The length of the CDR3 is 11 residues. This CDR3 reads CASSEHIEQYF. CDR3 nucleotide sequence: TGTGCCAGCAGTGAGCATATCGAGCAGTACTTC.

This clonotype was observed a handful of times. The J gene is TRBJ2-1, the V gene TRBV11-2; 7 bases match TRBD2. The CDR3 loop spans 18 amino acids. Germline V lookup: CDR1 SGHAT, CDR2 FQNNGV. The V gene end was trimmed by 1 base and the J gene end by 0 bases; junction bases not matched to a gene: 9. The CDR3 DNA sequence: TGTGCCAGCAGCTTAGTGGTAGGAGCGGGGAGCTCCTACAATGAGCAGTTCTTC. Its protein is CASSLVVGAGSSYNEQFF.

The CDR3 reads CASRLDLGDTQYF. The CDR3, as DNA: TGTGCCAGTAGATTAGACCTGGGAGATACGCAGTATTTT. This rearrangement joins TRBV2 to TRBJ2-3; the D is unclear. CDR1 is SNHLY, CDR2 FYNNEI, per germline. This CDR3 has 13 amino acids. The V and J ends lost 9 bases and 5 bases respectively, with 15 bases between them.

The rearrangement joins TRBV5-1 to TRBJ2-5, with 7 bases fitting TRBD2. Germline CDR1 and CDR2: SGHRS and YFSETQ. The CDR3 has 15 residues. V was pared by 4 bases and J by 5 bases, with 11 bases of the junction left unmatched. CDR3 nucleotides: TGCGCCAGCAGCAAGACTAGCAGGAGAGACGAGACCCAGTACTTC. This gives the protein CASSKTSRRDETQYF.

The table lists this clonotype with many counts. This rearrangement joins TRBV29-1 to TRBJ2-7, with D maybe TRBD1 (5 bases). V was cut by 5 bases and J by 0 bases, with 23 bases left in between. The length of the CDR3 is 17 residues. CDR1 is SQVTM and CDR2 is ANQGSEA in the germline V gene. The CDR3 nucleotides read TGCAGCGTTATCTTTTGGGGCAGGCTAGGGGACTCCTACGAGCAGTACTTC. Translation gives CSVIFWGRLGDSYEQYF.

The rearrangement links TRBV6-5 to TRBJ1-4; tentatively, D is TRBD1 (6 bases). CDR1 is MNHEY and CDR2 is SVGAGI in the germline V gene. V dropped 9 bases and J dropped 3 bases, with 11 bases sitting between them. CDR3 size: 13 residues. CDR3 sequence reads: CASPDSSNEKLFF. CDR3 nucleotides: TGTGCCAGTCCGGACAGCTCTAATGAAAAACTGTTTTTT.

Concerning this clonotype itself: A much larger clone sits a single nucleotide away, making a read error possible. V is TRBV20-1 and J is TRBJ2-5; D is perhaps TRBD1 (6 bases). The germline V and J ends were trimmed by 8 bases and 2 bases, with 15 bases remaining between them. CDR3 length: 13 amino acids. The germline gives CDR1 DFQATT, CDR2 SNEGSKA (reference sequence). The CDR3 DNA reads TGCAGTACTACCAACAGGGTTCAAGAGACCCAGTACTTC. It yields the protein CSTTNRVQETQYF.

The rearrangement joins TRBV4-1 to TRBJ1-3; maybe TRBD1 (5 bases). This CDR3 is built from 14 residues. The ends were cut back, 7 bases at V and 0 bases at J, with 10 bases in the middle. Germline V gives CDR1 MGHRA, CDR2 YSYEKL. CDR3 amino acids: CASNPGPSGNTIYF. In nucleotides, the CDR3 is TGCGCCAGCAACCCGGGACCCTCTGGAAACACCATATATTTT.

The V gene is TRBV29-1, the J gene TRBJ2-5, with 10 bases that match TRBD2. This CDR3 contains 14 residues. Per the germline V gene, CDR1 is SQVTM and CDR2 is ANQGSEA. The V gene end was trimmed by 1 base and the J gene end by 5 bases; junction bases not matched to a gene: 4. CDR3 coding DNA: TGCAGCGTTGAAGGGATAGCGGGAGGTGAGACCCAGTACTTC. This sequence encodes CSVEGIAGGETQYF.

V and J are TRBV29-1 and TRBJ2-1; 10 nucleotides match TRBD1. Trimming cost V 7 bases and J 8 bases; bases outside gene matches: 8. Germline V gene lookup returns CDR1 SQVTM and CDR2 ANQGSEA. The CDR3 runs to 13 residues. CDR3 DNA sequence: TGCAGCGGGAAACGGGACAGGGGCCATGAGCAGTTCTTC. Its protein product is CSGKRDRGHEQFF.

This clonotype has more than one count but fewer than ten. The chain has TRBV3-1 and TRBJ2-3; 11 bases map to TRBD2. Looked up from germline, CDR1 is LGHDT and CDR2 is YNNKEL (reference sequence). J lost 7 bases, V lost 6 bases, and 12 bases had no gene match. This CDR3 is 16 amino acids long. CDR3 in DNA: TGTGCCAGCAGACCTACCGGGACTAGCGGCAGTAATACGCAGTATTTT. It codes for CASRPTGTSGSNTQYF.

This clonotype was found a few times. The chain carries TRBV15 and TRBJ2-1; D tentatively fits TRBD1 or TRBD2 (5 bases each). CDR3 length: 12 residues. Trimming shortened V by 5 bases and J by 10 bases, and 12 bases separated the two germline ends. Germline V lookup: CDR1 LNHNV, CDR2 YYDKDF (reference sequence). CDR3 sequence (DNA): TGTGCCACCAGCGGTCGAGGGGACGAGCAGTTCTTC. This codes for CATSGRGDEQFF.

The chain carries TRBV10-3 and TRBJ2-3, with 8 bases identical to TRBD1. V trimming: 10 bases; J trimming: 0 bases; junction bases outside the gene matches: 3. This CDR3 spans 13 amino acids. Germline lookup yields CDR1 ENHRY and CDR2 SYGVKD. The CDR3 DNA sequence: TGTGCCACAACAGGGGGTAGCACAGATACGCAGTATTTT. This gives the protein CATTGGSTDTQYF.

This clonotype was observed at least ten times. The CDR3 spells CASSGQGQGDEQYF. The CDR3 DNA is TGCGCCAGCAGTGGACAGGGACAAGGGGACGAGCAGTACTTC. This chain uses TRBV5-1 with TRBJ2-7; 8 bases fit TRBD1. V was clipped by 5 bases and J by 5 bases; unmatched bases: 9. Germline values: CDR1 SGHRS, CDR2 YFSETQ. This CDR3 comprises 14 residues.

In regard to this clonotype: Sequence at one end of the junction differs from germline and may be a read error. This rearrangement joins TRBV7-6 to TRBJ2-3; 10 nucleotides align to TRBD2. The germline V gene has CDR1 SGHVS and CDR2 FNYEAQ. This CDR3 contains 16 residues. CDR3 coding DNA: TGTACCAGCAGCTTAGTAGCGGGAGGCCCGCTAGATACGCAGTATTTT. It codes for CTSSLVAGGPLDTQYF. Full variable domain (missing parts from reference TRBV7-6 and TRBJ2-3): GAGVSQSPRYKVTKRGQDVALRCDPISGHVSLYWYRQALGQGPEFLTYFNYEAQQDKSGLPNDRFSAERPEGSISTLTIQRTEQRDSAMYRCTSSLVAGGPLDTQYFGPGTRLTVL.

In its sample, this clonotype was seen a few times. The CDR3 spells CSVLHRLNTEAFF. The DNA of the CDR3 is TGCAGCGTCTTACATCGTTTGAACACTGAAGCTTTCTTT. The J gene is TRBJ1-1, the V gene TRBV29-1; unclear D gene. Germline V gives CDR1 SQVTM, CDR2 ANQGSEA. With 6 bases removed from V and 0 bases from J, the gap between germline ends came to 11 bases. This CDR3 has 13 amino acids. Drawing the rest from reference TRBV29-1 and TRBJ1-1, the complete variable domain is SAVISQKPSRDICQRGTSLTIQCQVDSQVTMMFWYRQQPGQSLTLIATANQGSEATYESGFVIDKFPISRPNLTFSTLTVSNMSPEDSSIYLCSVLHRLNTEAFFGQGTRLTVV.

The rearrangement uses TRBV5-1 and TRBJ2-5; TRBD2 is a possible D gene (5 bases). Trimming took off 7 bases at V and 4 bases at J, with 17 bases between the two ends. The CDR3 has 14 amino acids. Germline values: CDR1 SGHRS, CDR2 YFSETQ. The chain's CDR3 is CASRVGRGRETQYF. The DNA of the CDR3 is TGCGCCAGCCGGGTCGGCAGAGGGCGAGAGACCCAGTACTTC.

The rearrangement links TRBV20-1 to TRBJ1-5; the match to TRBD1 covers 8 bases. Germline V gives CDR1 DFQATT, CDR2 SNEGSKA (reference sequence). V lost 0 bases, J lost 6 bases, and 4 bases stayed unmatched. There are 14 residues in the CDR3. The DNA for the CDR3 is TGCAGTGCTAGAGATAGGCAGGGGGCTCAGCCCCAGCATTTT. It is translated as CSARDRQGAQPQHF.

The chain is built from TRBV20-1 and TRBJ2-1; perhaps D is TRBD1 or TRBD2 (5 bases each). Per germline, CDR1 DFQATT and CDR2 SNEGSKA (reference sequence). This CDR3 contains 13 residues. The V and J ends lost 1 base and 8 bases respectively, with 12 bases between them. In DNA form, the CDR3 reads TGCAGTGCTAGAGTCGGGACGTACGATGAGCAGTTCTTC. Its translation: CSARVGTYDEQFF.